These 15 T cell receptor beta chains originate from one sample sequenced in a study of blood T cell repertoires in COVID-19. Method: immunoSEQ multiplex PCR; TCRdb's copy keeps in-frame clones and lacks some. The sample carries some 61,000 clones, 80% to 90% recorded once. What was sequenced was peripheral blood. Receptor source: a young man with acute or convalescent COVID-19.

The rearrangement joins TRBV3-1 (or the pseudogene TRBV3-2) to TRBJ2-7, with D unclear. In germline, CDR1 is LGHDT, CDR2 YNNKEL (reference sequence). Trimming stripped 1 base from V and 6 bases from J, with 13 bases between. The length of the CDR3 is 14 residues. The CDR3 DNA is TGTGCCAGCAGCCAAGGCGCTGATACGAGCGAGCAGTACTTC. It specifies CASSQGADTSEQYF.

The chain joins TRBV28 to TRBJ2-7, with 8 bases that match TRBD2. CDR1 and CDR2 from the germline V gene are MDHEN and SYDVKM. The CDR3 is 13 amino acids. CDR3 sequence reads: CACRAGGSYEQYF. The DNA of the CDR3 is TGTGCTTGCCGTGCGGGAGGTTCCTACGAGCAGTACTTC.

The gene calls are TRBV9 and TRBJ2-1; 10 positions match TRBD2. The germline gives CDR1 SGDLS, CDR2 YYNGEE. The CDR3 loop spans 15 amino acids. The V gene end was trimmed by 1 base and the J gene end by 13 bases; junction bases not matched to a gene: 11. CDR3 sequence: CASSVLAGVREGQFF. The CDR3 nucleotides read TGTGCCAGCAGCGTACTAGCGGGAGTTCGAGAGGGTCAGTTCTTC.

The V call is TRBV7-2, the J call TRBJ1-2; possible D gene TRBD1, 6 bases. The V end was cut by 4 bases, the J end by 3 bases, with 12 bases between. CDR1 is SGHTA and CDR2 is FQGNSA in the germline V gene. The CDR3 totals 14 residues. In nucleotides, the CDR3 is TGTGCCAGCAGCTCGACAGGTCGGGACTATGGCTACACCTTC. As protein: CASSSTGRDYGYTF. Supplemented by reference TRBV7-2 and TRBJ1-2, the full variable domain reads GAGVSQSPSNKVTEKGKDVELRCDPISGHTALYWYRQSLGQGLEFLIYFQGNSAPDKSGLPSDRFSAERTGGSVSTLTIQRTQQEDSAVYLCASSSTGRDYGYTFGSGTRLTVV.

Written as DNA, the CDR3 is TGTGCCAGCGGACAGGGTGCAAATCAGCCCCAGCATTTT. Translated, it gives CASGQGANQPQHF. This chain links TRBV6-5 with TRBJ1-5; 8 bases align to TRBD1. J gave up 4 bases and V 8 bases, and 4 bases lay outside the gene matches. The CDR3 runs to 13 residues. The germline V gene has CDR1 MNHEY and CDR2 SVGAGI.

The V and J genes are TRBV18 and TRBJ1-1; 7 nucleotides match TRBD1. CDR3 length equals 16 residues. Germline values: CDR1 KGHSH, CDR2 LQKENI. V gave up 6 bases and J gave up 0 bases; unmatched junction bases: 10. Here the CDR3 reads CASSTGPAFMNTEAFF. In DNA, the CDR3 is TGTGCCAGCTCGACAGGGCCTGCTTTCATGAACACTGAAGCTTTCTTT.

CDR3: CASSQNRVMEPQHF. The CDR3 DNA sequence: TGTGCCAGCAGCCAGAACAGGGTAATGGAGCCCCAGCATTTT. This chain uses TRBV16 with TRBJ1-5, with a possible D match to TRBD1 (6 bases). This CDR3 has 14 amino acids. Germline values: CDR1 KGHSY, CDR2 FQNENV. V gave up 3 bases and J gave up 8 bases, with 14 bases separating them.

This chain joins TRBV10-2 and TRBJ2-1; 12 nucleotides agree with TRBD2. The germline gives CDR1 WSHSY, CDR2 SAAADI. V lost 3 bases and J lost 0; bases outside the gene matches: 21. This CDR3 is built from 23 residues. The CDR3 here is CASSDPSDRGPWTSGVSYNEQFF. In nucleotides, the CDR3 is TGCGCCAGCAGTGATCCAAGCGACAGGGGTCCGTGGACTAGCGGGGTCTCCTACAATGAGCAGTTCTTC.

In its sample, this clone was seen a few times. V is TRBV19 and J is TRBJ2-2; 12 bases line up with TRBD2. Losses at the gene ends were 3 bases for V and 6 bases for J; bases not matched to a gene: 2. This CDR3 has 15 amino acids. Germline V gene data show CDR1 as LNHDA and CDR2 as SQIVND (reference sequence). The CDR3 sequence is CASSMPSGRAGELFF. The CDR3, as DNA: TGTGCCAGTAGTATGCCTAGCGGGAGGGCCGGGGAGCTGTTTTTT.

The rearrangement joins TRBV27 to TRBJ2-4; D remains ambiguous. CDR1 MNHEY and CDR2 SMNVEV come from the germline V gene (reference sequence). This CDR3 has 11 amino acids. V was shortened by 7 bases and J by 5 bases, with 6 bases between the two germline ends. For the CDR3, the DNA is TGTGCCAGCACCTCCGAAAACATTCAGTACTTC. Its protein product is CASTSENIQYF.

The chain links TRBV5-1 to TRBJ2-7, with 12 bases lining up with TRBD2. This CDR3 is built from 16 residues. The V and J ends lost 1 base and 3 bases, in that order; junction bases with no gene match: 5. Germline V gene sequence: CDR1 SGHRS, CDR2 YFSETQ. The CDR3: CASSLRGLAGLYEQYF. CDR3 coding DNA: TGCGCCAGCAGCTTGCGGGGACTAGCGGGTCTCTACGAGCAGTACTTC.

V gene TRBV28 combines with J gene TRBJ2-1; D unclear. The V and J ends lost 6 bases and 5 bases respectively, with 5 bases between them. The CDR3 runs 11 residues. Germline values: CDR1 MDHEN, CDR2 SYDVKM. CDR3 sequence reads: CASSLDNEQFF. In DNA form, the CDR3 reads TGTGCCAGCAGCCTCGACAATGAGCAGTTCTTC.

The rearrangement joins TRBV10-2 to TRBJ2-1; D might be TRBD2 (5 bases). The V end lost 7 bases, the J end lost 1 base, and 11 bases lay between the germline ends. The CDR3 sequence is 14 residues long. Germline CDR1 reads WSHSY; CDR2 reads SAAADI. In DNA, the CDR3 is TGCGCCAGCAAGTCGGCGGGTTCCTACAATGAGCAGTTCTTC. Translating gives CASKSAGSYNEQFF.

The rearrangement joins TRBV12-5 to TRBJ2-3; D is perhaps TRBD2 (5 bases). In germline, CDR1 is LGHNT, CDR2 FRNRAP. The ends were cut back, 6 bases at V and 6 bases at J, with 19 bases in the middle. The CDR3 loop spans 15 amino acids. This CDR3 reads CASGPTGLAGDTQYF. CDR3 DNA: TGTGCTAGTGGACCGACGGGGTTGGCCGGGGATACGCAGTATTTT.

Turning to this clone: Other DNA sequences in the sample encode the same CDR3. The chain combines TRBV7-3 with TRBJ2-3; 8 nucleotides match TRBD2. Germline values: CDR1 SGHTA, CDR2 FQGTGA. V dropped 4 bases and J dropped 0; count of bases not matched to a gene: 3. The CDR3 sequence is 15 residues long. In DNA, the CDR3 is TGTGCCAGCAGCTCTTTAGCGGGGAGCACAGATACGCAGTATTTT. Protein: CASSSLAGSTDTQYF.